This record concerns one T cell receptor beta chain sequence. The antigen remains unidentified. The source of the sample is a study of cytotoxic CD8 clonotypes in ibrutinib-treated CLL. Overall study: Response samples were taken after a median approximately 13 months of treatment, range 6 to 36. Broader study findings: Clonality grew at ibrutinib response; at progression, it decreased back toward baseline. Contraction or stability on treatment characterized the public clonotypes, which were uncommon. Baseline values of clonality outstripped age-matched healthy donors and followed circulating CD8+ T-cell counts.

V lost 6 bases and J lost 0, with 14 bases in between. Germline V gene lookup returns CDR1 SGHRS and CDR2 YFSETQ. The CDR3 has 15 residues. Sequenced by immunoSEQ multiplex PCR; TCRdb stores in-frame clones only, minus some. The sample records about 40,000 clones, approximately 67% being singletons. The chain employs TRBV5-1 and TRBJ2-3; D gene uncertain. The material was PBMCs, obtained at disease progression, from a patient treated with ibrutinib. This TCR came from a human donor with chronic lymphocytic leukemia. CDR3 sequence (DNA): TGCGCCAGCAACCCCCTGTCGGCTAGCACAGATACGCAGTATTTT. Translating gives CASNPLSASTDTQYF.